Sequencing of this T cell receptor beta chain was carried out in a study of blood T cell repertoires in COVID-19 (dated by TCRdb to about 2020). For the wider study: Samples covering the acute and convalescent phases of COVID-19 were provided by collaborators in the United States, Italy and Spain. The prospective study material was composed of cDNA or gDNA derived from T cells, B-cell-depleted T cells, or PBMCs. Subjects who had been exposed to COVID-19, were actively infected with it, or had recovered from it provided the deeply sampled blood TCRbeta repertoires that made up the dataset. A freely available public database, intended as a resource for researchers studying the immune response to SARS-CoV-2, is where the repertoires were released. The samples were drawn from two sources: the first 160 participants of the ongoing ImmuneRACE study, and 950 to 1,500 subjects contributed by 6 global collaborators. A de-identified subject ID, COVID-19 status, age in years and sex were almost always included in the sample metadata. Where HLA class I and class II types were available, the types were taken from metadata supplied by the sample provider, not from assay-based typing.

TCRbeta CDR3 regions were amplified from genomic DNA using the immunoSEQ Assay, a bias-controlled multiplex PCR. For the original study's pipeline: Within the assay, amplification of reference gene primers was used to estimate how many nucleated cells each sample contained. Sequence reads were collapsed and filtered to measure the absolute abundance of every unique TCRbeta CDR3 rearrangement. For each sample, productive Simpson clonality was calculated as the square root of Simpson's diversity index over productive rearrangements. What TCRdb holds here is the immuneACCESS table cut down to in-frame rearrangements. Part of the clones is not present; checked against another copy, under half of the missing clones reflect an unresolved V gene, and the others are unexplained. V, J and clone size were drawn from that table, and D and trimming were deduced from the DNA. Counted in this sample were roughly 250,000 clones; more than 75% of them appeared once. Roughly 2.1% of the sample is taken by the ten largest.

Enrolling through a virtual design, the prospective study's participants ranged in age from roughly 18 to 100 years and lived across roughly 23 United States geographic areas. In the prospective study, participants were assigned to cohorts based on the clinical history participants reported in a screening survey and a study questionnaire. Mobile phlebotomists in the prospective study collected whole blood, serum and a nasopharyngeal or oropharyngeal swab from every participant. Additional blood draws and questionnaires over a 2-month period could optionally be provided by prospective study participants. Before DNA extraction, prospective study blood samples were shipped either frozen or at room temperature. As for this clone: Its antigen is currently not known. The input lacks base qualities; no much larger clone sits a single base away.

What the authors observed across the whole study: The quantity of clinical and demographic metadata differed by source and by participant and was supplied without curation.

V is shortened by 4 bases, J by 4 bases, and the region joining them spans 11 bases. From the cysteine up to the phenylalanine, the CDR3 has a length of 13 residues. The CDR3 DNA has 39 bases and is translated from base 1. Via the germline V gene, CDR1 is SGHRS and CDR2 YFSETQ. The chain is made from TRBV5-1 and TRBJ1-1, and perhaps TRBD1 as D gene, on 5 matching bases. The sample consisted of PBMCs or T cells enriched from blood (not recorded which). The origin of this receptor is a woman aged 40-49 years with acute COVID-19. CDR3 reads: CASSPAGGTEAFF. The nucleotide sequence is given as TGCGCCAGCAGCCCGGCCGGGGGCACTGAAGCTTTCTTT.